This TCR beta chain originates from a study of blood T cells in healthy people across ages. The CDR3 extends over 14 amino acids. This clonotype was observed a handful of times. Its antigen is unknown. A second PCR, run for roughly 7 to 12 cycles, used a sample-barcoded 5' primer plus a J-beta primer mix. Every molecule of cDNA carried a tag from a template-switch adaptor with 12 random nucleotides. TCRdb re-derived calls from the 5' RACE reads in MiXCR, one entry per CDR3 protein. The sample has around 1.5 million distinct CDR3 sequences; approximately 59% are singletons. Study findings and constraints: Estimated diversity, derived from one million T cells, was regarded as an underestimate. Diversity of TCR beta per million T cells declined in a roughly linear way with age.

This sequence originates from a man aged 18 to 29 in good health. What was sequenced was blood. The chain employs TRBV12-3 or TRBV12-4 and TRBJ2-7; D possibly matches TRBD1 or TRBD2 (5 bases each). The J call may be wrong; the DNA end is better matched by TRBJ2-5. CDR3: CASSTGPEEETQYF. CDR3 in DNA: TGTGCCAGCAGTACGGGACCAGAAGAAGAGACCCAGTACTTC.